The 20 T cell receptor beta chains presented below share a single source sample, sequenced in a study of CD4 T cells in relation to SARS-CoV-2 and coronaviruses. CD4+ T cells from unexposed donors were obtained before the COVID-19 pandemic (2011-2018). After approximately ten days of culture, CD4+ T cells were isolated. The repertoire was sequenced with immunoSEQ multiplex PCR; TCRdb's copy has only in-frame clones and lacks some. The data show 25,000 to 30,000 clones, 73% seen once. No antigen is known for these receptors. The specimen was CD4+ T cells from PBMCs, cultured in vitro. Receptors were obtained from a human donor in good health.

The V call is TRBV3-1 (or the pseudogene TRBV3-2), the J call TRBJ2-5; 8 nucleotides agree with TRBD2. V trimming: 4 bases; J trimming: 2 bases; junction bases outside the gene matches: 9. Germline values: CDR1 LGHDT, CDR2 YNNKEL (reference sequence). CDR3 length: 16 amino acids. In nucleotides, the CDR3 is TGTGCCAGCAGCCGTGTCGGAGCGGGGGAACAAGAGACCCAGTACTTC. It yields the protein CASSRVGAGEQETQYF.

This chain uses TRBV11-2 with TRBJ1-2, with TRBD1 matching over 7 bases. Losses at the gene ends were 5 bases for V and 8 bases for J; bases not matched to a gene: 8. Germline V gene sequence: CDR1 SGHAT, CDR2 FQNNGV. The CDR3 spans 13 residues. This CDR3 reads CASSPDRPGGYTF. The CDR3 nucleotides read TGTGCCAGCAGCCCGGACAGGCCAGGGGGCTACACCTTC.

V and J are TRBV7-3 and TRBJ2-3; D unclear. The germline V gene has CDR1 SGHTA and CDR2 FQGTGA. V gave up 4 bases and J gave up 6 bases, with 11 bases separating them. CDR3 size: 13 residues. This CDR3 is CASSSPGSDTQYF. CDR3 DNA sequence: TGTGCCAGCAGCTCCCCTGGTTCCGATACGCAGTATTTT. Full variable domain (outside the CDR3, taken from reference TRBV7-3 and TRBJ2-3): GAGVSQTPSNKVTEKGKYVELRCDPISGHTALYWYRQSLGQGPEFLIYFQGTGAADDSGLPNDRFFAVRPEGSVSTLKIQRTERGDSAVYLCASSSPGSDTQYFGPGTRLTVL.

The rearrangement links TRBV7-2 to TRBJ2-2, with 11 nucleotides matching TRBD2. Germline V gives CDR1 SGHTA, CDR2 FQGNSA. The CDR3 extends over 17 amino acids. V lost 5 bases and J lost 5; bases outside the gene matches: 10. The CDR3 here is CASSPHSGGARTGELFF. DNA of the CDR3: TGTGCCAGCAGCCCCCATAGCGGGGGGGCCAGGACCGGGGAGCTGTTTTTT.

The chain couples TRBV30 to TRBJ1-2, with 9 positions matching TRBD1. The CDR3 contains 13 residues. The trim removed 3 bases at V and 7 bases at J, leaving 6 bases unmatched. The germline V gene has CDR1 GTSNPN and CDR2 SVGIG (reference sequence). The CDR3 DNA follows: TGTGCCTGGAGGGACAGGGGTTTCGGTGGCTACACCTTC. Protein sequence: CAWRDRGFGGYTF.

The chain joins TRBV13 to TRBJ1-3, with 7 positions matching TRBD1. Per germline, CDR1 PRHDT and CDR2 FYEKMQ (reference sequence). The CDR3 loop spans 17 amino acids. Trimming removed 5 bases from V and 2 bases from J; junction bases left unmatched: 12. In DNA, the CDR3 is TGTGCCAGCAGCACCAGATACAGGGGAGAGGCTGGAAACACCATATATTTT. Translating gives CASSTRYRGEAGNTIYF.

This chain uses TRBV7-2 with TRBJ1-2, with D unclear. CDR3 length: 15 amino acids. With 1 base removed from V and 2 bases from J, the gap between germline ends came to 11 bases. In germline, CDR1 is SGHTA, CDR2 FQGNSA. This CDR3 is CASSLGGEANYGYTF. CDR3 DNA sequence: TGTGCCAGCAGCTTAGGGGGAGAGGCCAACTATGGCTACACCTTC.

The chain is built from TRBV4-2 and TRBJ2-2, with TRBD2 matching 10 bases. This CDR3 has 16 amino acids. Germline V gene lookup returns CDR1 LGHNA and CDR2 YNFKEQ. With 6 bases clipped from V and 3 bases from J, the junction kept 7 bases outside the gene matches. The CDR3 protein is CASRLDSGRDTGELFF. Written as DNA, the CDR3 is TGTGCCAGCAGACTTGACAGCGGGAGGGACACCGGGGAGCTGTTTTTT.

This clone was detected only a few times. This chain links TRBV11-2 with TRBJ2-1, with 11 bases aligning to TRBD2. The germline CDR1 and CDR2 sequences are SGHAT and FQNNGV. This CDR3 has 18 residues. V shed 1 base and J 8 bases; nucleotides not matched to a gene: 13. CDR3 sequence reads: CASSLGTSGSPRVDEQFF. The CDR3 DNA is TGTGCCAGCAGCTTAGGGACTAGCGGGTCCCCTCGTGTCGATGAGCAGTTCTTC.

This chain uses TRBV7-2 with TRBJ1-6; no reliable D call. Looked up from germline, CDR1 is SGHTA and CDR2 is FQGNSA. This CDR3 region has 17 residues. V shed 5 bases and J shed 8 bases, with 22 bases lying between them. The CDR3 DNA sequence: TGTGCCAGCAGCCCCTATGTTAGGGCGGGCATTGATTCACCCCTCCACTTT. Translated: CASSPYVRAGIDSPLHF.

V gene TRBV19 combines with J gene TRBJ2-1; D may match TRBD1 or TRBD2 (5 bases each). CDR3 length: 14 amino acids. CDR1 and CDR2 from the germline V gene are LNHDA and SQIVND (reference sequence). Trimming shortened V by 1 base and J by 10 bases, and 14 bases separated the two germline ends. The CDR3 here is CASSIGGPRREQFF. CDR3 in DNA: TGTGCCAGTAGTATAGGGGGACCTCGTAGGGAGCAGTTCTTC. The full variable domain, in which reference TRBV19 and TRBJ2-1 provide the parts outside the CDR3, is DGGITQSPKYLFRKEGQNVTLSCEQNLNHDAMYWYRQDPGQGLRLIYYSQIVNDFQKGDIAEGYSVSREKKESFPLTVTSAQKNPTAFYLCASSIGGPRREQFFGPGTRLTVL.

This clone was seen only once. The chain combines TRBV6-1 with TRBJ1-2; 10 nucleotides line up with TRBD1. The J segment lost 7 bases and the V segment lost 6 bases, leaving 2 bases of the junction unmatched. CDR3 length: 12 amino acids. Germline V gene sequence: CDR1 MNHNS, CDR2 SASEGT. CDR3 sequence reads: CASSGTGVGYTF. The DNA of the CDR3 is TGTGCCAGCAGCGGGACAGGGGTTGGCTACACCTTC.

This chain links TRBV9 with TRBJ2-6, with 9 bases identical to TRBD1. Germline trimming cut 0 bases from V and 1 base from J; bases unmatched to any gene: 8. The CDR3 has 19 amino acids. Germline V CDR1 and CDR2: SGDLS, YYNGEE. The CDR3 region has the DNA TGTGCCAGCAGCGTAGCTTTAGGGACAGGGAGGTCTGGGGCCAACGTCCTGACTTTC. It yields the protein CASSVALGTGRSGANVLTF. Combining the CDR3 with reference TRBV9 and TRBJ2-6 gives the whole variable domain DSGVTQTPKHLITATGQRVTLRCSPRSGDLSVYWYQQSLDQGLQFLIQYYNGEERAKGNILERFSAQQFPDLHSELNLSSLELGDSALYFCASSVALGTGRSGANVLTFGAGSRLTVL.

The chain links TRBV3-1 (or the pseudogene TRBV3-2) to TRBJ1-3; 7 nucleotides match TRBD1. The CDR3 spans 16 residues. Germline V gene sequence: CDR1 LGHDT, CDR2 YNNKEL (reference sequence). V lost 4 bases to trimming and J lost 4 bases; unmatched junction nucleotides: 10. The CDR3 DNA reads TGTGCCAGCAGCCTCGAGAGGGGGCGCGCGGGAAACACCATATATTTT. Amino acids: CASSLERGRAGNTIYF.

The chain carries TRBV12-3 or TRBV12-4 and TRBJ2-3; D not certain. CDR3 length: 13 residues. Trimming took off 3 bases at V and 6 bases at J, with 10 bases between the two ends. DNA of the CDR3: TGTGCCAGCAGTTTCCGTCCCACGGATACGCAGTATTTT. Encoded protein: CASSFRPTDTQYF.

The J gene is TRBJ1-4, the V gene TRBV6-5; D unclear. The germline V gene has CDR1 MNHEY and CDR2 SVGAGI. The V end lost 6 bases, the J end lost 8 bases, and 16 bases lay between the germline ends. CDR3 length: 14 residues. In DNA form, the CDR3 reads TGTGCCAGCAGCAAAGCCGGACGAATCGAAAAACTGTTTTTT. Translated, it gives CASSKAGRIEKLFF.

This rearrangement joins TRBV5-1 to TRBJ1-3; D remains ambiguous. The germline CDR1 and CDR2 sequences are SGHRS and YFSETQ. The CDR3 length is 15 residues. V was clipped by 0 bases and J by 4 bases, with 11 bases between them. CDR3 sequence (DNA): TGCGCCAGCAGCTTGGGAACACTTCTCGGAAACACCATATATTTT. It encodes CASSLGTLLGNTIYF.

The CDR3 loop is CASSLSLWASGGPVWGQETQYF. The CDR3 coding sequence is TGTGCCAGCAGCCTCTCCTTGTGGGCTAGCGGGGGGCCCGTTTGGGGGCAAGAGACCCAGTACTTC. This chain uses TRBV3-1 (or the pseudogene TRBV3-2) with TRBJ2-5, with TRBD2 matching 11 bases. The germline V gene encodes CDR1 LGHDT and CDR2 YNNKEL (reference sequence). Trimming removed 4 bases from V and 2 bases from J; junction bases left unmatched: 24. The CDR3 runs 22 residues.

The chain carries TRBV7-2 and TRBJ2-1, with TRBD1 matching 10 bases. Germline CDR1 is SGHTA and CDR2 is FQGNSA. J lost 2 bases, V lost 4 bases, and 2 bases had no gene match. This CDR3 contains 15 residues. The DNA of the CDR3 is TGTGCCAGCAGCTCAGGGACAGGGGCCTACAATGAGCAGTTCTTC. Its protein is CASSSGTGAYNEQFF.

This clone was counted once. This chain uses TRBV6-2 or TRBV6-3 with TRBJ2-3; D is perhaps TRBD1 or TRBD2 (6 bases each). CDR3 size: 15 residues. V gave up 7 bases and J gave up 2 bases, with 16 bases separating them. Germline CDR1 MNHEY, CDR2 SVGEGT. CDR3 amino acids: CASNPGAANTDTQYF. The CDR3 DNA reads TGTGCCAGCAACCCGGGGGCAGCCAACACAGATACGCAGTATTTT.